These 18 T cell receptor beta chains came from one sample sequenced in a study of shared clonotypes between healthy human individuals. Generated by immunoSEQ multiplex PCR, the TCRdb table keeps only in-frame clones and is missing some. Of approximately 1.9 million clones in the sample, around 95% were seen once. Positive CCR7 selection of CD45RO-negative cells yielded the naive CD8 cells, and terminally differentiated effector memory CD45RA+ cells were excluded. Specimen: naive CD8+ T cells from PBMCs. These receptors all come from a man between 18 and 29 years old in good health. Some clones in this sample may be carry-over from other donors' samples.

The chain is built from TRBV5-1 and TRBJ2-7, with 7 bases aligning to TRBD2. Germline V gene data show CDR1 as SGHRS and CDR2 as YFSETQ. The V gene end was trimmed by 0 bases and the J gene end by 0 bases; junction bases not matched to a gene: 3. This CDR3 spans 15 amino acids. CDR3 coding DNA: TGCGCCAGCAGCTTGGATGGCGGGAGCTCCTACGAGCAGTACTTC. The encoded protein is CASSLDGGSSYEQYF.

V gene TRBV7-8 combines with J gene TRBJ2-7, with 7 nucleotides matching TRBD2. Germline-derived CDR1 and CDR2 are SGHVS and FQNEAQ. The ends lost 1 base at V and 1 base at J; junction bases unmatched: 10. There are 17 residues in the CDR3. In DNA, the CDR3 is TGTGCCAGCAGCTTAGACGGGGACCTAGCGGAATCCTACGAGCAGTACTTC. It specifies CASSLDGDLAESYEQYF.

This clone has a single count. The genes are TRBV7-9 and TRBJ2-5; D is ambiguous. The germline CDR1 and CDR2 sequences are SEHNR and FQNEAQ (reference sequence). The CDR3 spans 14 residues. V lost 2 bases to trimming and J lost 3 bases, with 10 bases between them. The CDR3 DNA reads as TGTGCCAGCAGCTTACGGCAGGCTAAAGAGACCCAGTACTTC. This sequence encodes CASSLRQAKETQYF.

Notes on this clone: At the DNA level, this CDR3 is encoded by other sequences in the same sample as well. The chain links TRBV10-3 to TRBJ2-7, with 9 bases that match TRBD1. V gave up 3 bases and J gave up 1 base; unmatched junction bases: 4. The CDR3 runs 15 residues. Germline V gives CDR1 ENHRY, CDR2 SYGVKD. The CDR3 sequence is CAISDGTGSSYEQYF. CDR3 sequence (DNA): TGTGCCATCAGTGACGGGACAGGGTCTTCCTACGAGCAGTACTTC.

The rearrangement links TRBV4-3 to TRBJ2-2; D gene unclear. The CDR3 has 14 amino acids. Looked up from germline, CDR1 is LGHNA and CDR2 is YSLEER. V was trimmed by 0 bases and J by 5 bases, leaving 7 bases between them. The CDR3 DNA reads as TGCGCCAGCAGCCAAGATGTCGAAACCGGGGAGCTGTTTTTT. This codes for CASSQDVETGELFF.

The rearrangement joins TRBV11-2 to TRBJ1-6, with unresolved D. With 5 bases removed from V and 10 bases from J, the gap between germline ends came to 15 bases. From germline, CDR1 is SGHAT and CDR2 FQNNGV. This CDR3 region has 14 residues. CDR3 amino acids: CASSPLAGRSPLHF. CDR3 DNA sequence: TGTGCCAGCAGCCCACTGGCGGGGAGATCACCCCTCCACTTT. The full variable domain, in which reference TRBV11-2 and TRBJ1-6 provide the parts outside the CDR3, is EAGVAQSPRYKIIEKRQSVAFWCNPISGHATLYWYQQILGQGPKLLIQFQNNGVVDDSQLPKDRFSAERLKGVDSTLKIQPAKLEDSAVYLCASSPLAGRSPLHFGNGTRLTVT.

As concerns this clone: At the DNA level, this CDR3 is encoded by other sequences in the same sample as well. V is TRBV7-2 and J is TRBJ2-7; D is unclear. The CDR3 sequence is 12 residues long. Looked up from germline, CDR1 is SGHTA and CDR2 is FQGNSA. V was clipped by 5 bases and J by 4 bases, with 9 bases between them. This CDR3 reads CASSLNRYEQYF. DNA for the CDR3: TGTGCCAGCAGCCTAAATAGGTACGAGCAGTACTTC. The variable domain in full, with the rest retrieved from reference TRBV7-2 and TRBJ2-7, is GAGVSQSPSNKVTEKGKDVELRCDPISGHTALYWYRQSLGQGLEFLIYFQGNSAPDKSGLPSDRFSAERTGGSVSTLTIQRTQQEDSAVYLCASSLNRYEQYFGPGTRLTVT.

The gene calls are TRBV19 and TRBJ2-3, with TRBD2 matching 14 bases. Germline V gene sequence: CDR1 LNHDA, CDR2 SQIVND (reference sequence). Trimming at V came to 8 bases and at J to 1 base, leaving 11 bases not matched to a gene. The CDR3 contains 18 residues. Here the CDR3 DNA reads TGTGCCAGTGGCGGGAGGGGACTAGCGGGAGCACGCACAGATACGCAGTATTTT. Translation gives CASGGRGLAGARTDTQYF.

This clone was detected only a few times. Other DNA sequences in the sample encode the same CDR3. The chain recombines TRBV6-6 with TRBJ1-1; D is unclear. V dropped 0 bases and J dropped 1 base, with 3 bases sitting between them. This CDR3 comprises 13 residues. Per the germline V gene, CDR1 is MNHNY and CDR2 is SVGAGI (reference sequence). CDR3 in DNA: TGTGCCAGCAGTTACTCAGCGAACACTGAAGCTTTCTTT. Residues: CASSYSANTEAFF.

V and J are TRBV13 and TRBJ2-1, with a possible D match to TRBD2 (7 bases). The CDR3 extends over 13 amino acids. Germline V gene lookup returns CDR1 PRHDT and CDR2 FYEKMQ (reference sequence). Deletions cut 3 bases from V and 7 bases from J, with 10 bases between. The CDR3 nucleotides are TGTGCCAGCAGCTTCGAGGGGGGGAATGAGCAGTTCTTC. Translated: CASSFEGGNEQFF.

This clone was seen only once. CDR3 sequence: CASSQQVLDTGELFF. CDR3 coding DNA: TGCGCCAGCAGCCAACAGGTTCTGGACACCGGGGAGCTGTTTTTT. The genes are TRBV4-3 and TRBJ2-2, with D uncertain. The V end lost 2 bases, the J end lost 3 bases, and 10 bases lay between the germline ends. CDR1 LGHNA and CDR2 YSLEER come from the germline V gene. The CDR3 length is 15 residues.

DNA for the CDR3: TGTGCCAGCACCATTCGGCCGGGACGGAGCACAGATACGCAGTATTTT. Translated: CASTIRPGRSTDTQYF. The chain links TRBV7-8 to TRBJ2-3; possibly TRBD1 or TRBD2 for D (5 bases each). The CDR3 length is 16 residues. The germline V gene encodes CDR1 SGHVS and CDR2 FQNEAQ. V was pared by 7 bases and J by 0 bases, with 17 bases between.

V is TRBV4-1 and J is TRBJ2-7; D perhaps matches TRBD2 (6 bases). V was pared by 0 bases and J by 1 base, with 13 bases between. The CDR3 spans 16 residues. Germline CDR1 reads MGHRA; CDR2 reads YSYEKL. As DNA, the CDR3 is TGCGCCAGCAGCCAAGATTGGGCGGGGTCGTCCTACGAGCAGTACTTC. This codes for CASSQDWAGSSYEQYF.

This chain joins TRBV27 and TRBJ2-7; D unclear. V lost 5 bases and J lost 6, with 14 bases in between. The CDR3 has 13 amino acids. From germline, CDR1 is MNHEY and CDR2 SMNVEV (reference sequence). Written as DNA, the CDR3 is TGTGCCAGCAGTCCCCGCAGTACCGGCGAGCAGTACTTC. Translated: CASSPRSTGEQYF.

CDR3 bases: TGTGCCAGCAGCCTCACCCGGACAGGGGGTAGCGAGCAGTACTTC. Encoded protein: CASSLTRTGGSEQYF. The chain has TRBV6-5 and TRBJ2-7, with 10 bases lining up with TRBD1. Trimming at V came to 6 bases and at J to 6 bases, leaving 11 bases not matched to a gene. The CDR3 length is 15 residues. Germline V gene data show CDR1 as MNHEY and CDR2 as SVGAGI.

This clone was seen just once. The rearrangement joins TRBV5-5 to TRBJ1-3; possible D gene TRBD1, 6 bases. CDR3 length: 14 amino acids. Per the germline V gene, CDR1 is SGHKS and CDR2 is YYEKEE (reference sequence). V was clipped by 2 bases and J by 0 bases, with 6 bases between them. This chain's CDR3 is CASSLQGSGNTIYF. CDR3 DNA: TGTGCCAGCAGCTTACAGGGCTCTGGAAACACCATATATTTT.

CDR3: CASSLGGVQGAGEQYF. CDR3 bases: TGTGCCAGCAGCCTAGGTGGGGTCCAGGGGGCGGGGGAGCAGTACTTC. This chain connects TRBV27 to TRBJ2-7; 8 nucleotides agree with TRBD1. The CDR3 runs to 16 residues. V lost 6 bases to trimming and J lost 7 bases; unmatched junction nucleotides: 17. The germline CDR1 and CDR2 sequences are MNHEY and SMNVEV (reference sequence).

The chain is built from TRBV5-1 and TRBJ2-1; 13 bases align to TRBD2. Unmatched junction bases numbered 6, after V lost 1 base and J lost 8 bases. Germline CDR1 reads SGHRS; CDR2 reads YFSETQ. The CDR3 covers 16 residues. The CDR3 bases are TGCGCCAGCAGCTTGTGGACTAGCGGGAGTCACTATGAGCAGTTCTTC. Its protein product is CASSLWTSGSHYEQFF.